Here is one T cell receptor (beta chain) with its context. CDR3-region Arm-PCR and iRepertoire HTBI primers produced the TCR beta libraries. Per the original data handling: Throughout the samples, researchers identified about 56 TRBV and approximately 13 TRBJ segments. From the multiplex PCR reads, TCRdb called clonotypes with MiXCR, one entry per CDR3 protein. TCRdb's processing, not the authors' own work, is the source of the V and J calls. The table includes about 470,000 distinct CDR3 sequences, about a fifth detected once. This CDR3 has 14 amino acids. Losses at the gene ends were 7 bases for V and 6 bases for J; bases not matched to a gene: 11. CDR1 is MNHEY, CDR2 SMNVEV, per germline (reference sequence). Sample time point: persistent/refractory GD, antithyroid drugs over 5 years with positive TRAb. Following extraction of RNA from PBMCs, that RNA was used to make the TCR library. Under American Thyroid Association guidelines, Graves' disease was diagnosed.

This sample is drawn from a study of regulatory T cells in long-lasting Graves disease. Study as a whole: Persistent Graves' disease required over 5 years of antithyroid drugs and positive TSH receptor antibodies.

The chain uses TRBV27 and TRBJ1-1; 7 bases line up with TRBD1. The material sequenced was peripheral blood mononuclear cells (PBMCs), taken when the disease was refractory, from a patient treated with antithyroid drugs. This TCR was recovered from a female donor with Graves disease. In DNA form, the CDR3 reads TGTGCCAGCAATACGGCAGGGGGTCAGTCTGAAGCTTTCTTT. It encodes CASNTAGGQSEAFF.